The next 13 T cell receptor beta chains were all read from a single sample in a study of shared T cell receptors in the human thymus. Generated by immunoSEQ multiplex PCR, the TCRdb table keeps only in-frame clones and is missing some. This repertoire shows roughly 660,000 clones, 70% to 90% found once; its top ten account for around 0.0099%. The data also belong to a second study, concerning human thymus T cells.

The sequenced sample consisted of thymocytes. These receptors originate from a boy younger than two with a congenital heart defect.

The table lists this clone with a few counts. V is TRBV4-1 and J is TRBJ2-1; weak D call: TRBD2 (6 bases). From germline, CDR1 is MGHRA and CDR2 YSYEKL. CDR3 length: 19 amino acids. Trimming stripped 3 bases from V and 9 bases from J, with 30 bases between. Here the CDR3 DNA reads TGCGCCAGCAGCCATTACGCCCCCCCACACCCAGCGGGTTCGGGTGAGCAGTTCTTC. It translates to CASSHYAPPHPAGSGEQFF.

The chain combines TRBV4-3 with TRBJ1-1, with D possibly TRBD1 on 5 matching bases. Germline-derived CDR1 and CDR2 are LGHNA and YSLEER. The V end was cut by 0 bases, the J end by 5 bases, with 10 bases between. CDR3 length: 14 amino acids. The CDR3 DNA reads TGCGCCAGCAGCCAAGAAGGCGGGGGAACTGAAGCTTTCTTT. It is translated as CASSQEGGGTEAFF.

J is TRBJ1-2 and V is TRBV6-6; no reliable D call. Deletions cut 0 bases from V and 8 bases from J, with 16 bases between. From germline, CDR1 is MNHNY and CDR2 SVGAGI (reference sequence). The CDR3 covers 15 residues. This chain's CDR3 is CASSYSLSAGRGYTF. The CDR3 DNA sequence: TGTGCCAGCAGTTACTCCCTGAGTGCGGGGAGAGGCTACACCTTC.

The rearrangement uses TRBV18 and TRBJ2-7, with 8 bases aligning to TRBD1. V shed 3 bases and J 5 bases; nucleotides not matched to a gene: 6. There are 14 residues in the CDR3. Germline assignment: CDR1 KGHSH and CDR2 LQKENI. This CDR3 is CASSPGQGTNEQYF. DNA for the CDR3: TGTGCCAGCTCACCTGGACAGGGTACCAACGAGCAGTACTTC.

This clone came up once. This chain connects TRBV4-1 to TRBJ2-3; D may be TRBD2 (5 bases). The CDR3 is 19 residues long. The germline V gene has CDR1 MGHRA and CDR2 YSYEKL. The ends were cut back, 0 bases at V and 4 bases at J, with 23 bases in the middle. The CDR3 nucleotides read TGCGCCAGCAGCCAAGATAGGAACCGACGGTCCAGCGGCGCAGATACGCAGTATTTT. This gives the protein CASSQDRNRRSSGADTQYF.

The chain combines TRBV6-6 with TRBJ2-5; the match to TRBD2 covers 14 bases. The CDR3 length is 16 residues. Trimming took 6 bases from V and 9 from J; bases not matched to a gene: 12. Per the germline V gene, CDR1 is MNHNY and CDR2 is SVGAGI (reference sequence). The CDR3 DNA reads TGTGCCAGCAGCGAGAGACTAGCGGGAGGGCCGGTGGCCCAGTACTTC. Its translation: CASSERLAGGPVAQYF.

This clone was seen a single time. The gene calls are TRBV28 and TRBJ2-5, with 8 bases aligning to TRBD2. V gave up 3 bases and J gave up 1 base; unmatched junction bases: 4. CDR3 length: 15 residues. Per the germline V gene, CDR1 is MDHEN and CDR2 is SYDVKM. CDR3 sequence reads: CASSFSGRAQETQYF. Written as DNA, the CDR3 is TGTGCCAGCAGTTTCTCCGGGAGGGCCCAAGAGACCCAGTACTTC. The full variable domain, in which reference TRBV28 and TRBJ2-5 provide the parts outside the CDR3, is DVKVTQSSRYLVKRTGEKVFLECVQDMDHENMFWYRQDPGLGLRLIYFSYDVKMKEKGDIPEGYSVSREKKERFSLILESASTNQTSMYLCASSFSGRAQETQYFGPGTRLLVL.

A single count supports this clone. This chain joins TRBV29-1 and TRBJ2-2, with TRBD1 identical over 11 bases. Germline CDR1 reads SQVTM; CDR2 reads ANQGSEA. This CDR3 region has 15 residues. The V segment lost 7 bases and the J segment 5 bases; nucleotides outside the gene matches: 9. In nucleotides, the CDR3 is TGCAGCGCGGAGACCGGGACAGGGGGTACCGGGGAGCTGTTTTTT. Its protein product is CSAETGTGGTGELFF.

The chain employs TRBV10-3 and TRBJ2-1; 8 bases are a match to TRBD2. This CDR3 region has 23 residues. V lost 0 bases and J lost 5; bases outside the gene matches: 27. Germline CDR1 reads ENHRY; CDR2 reads SYGVKD. CDR3 loop: CAISESDGTPQGSGGPSDNEQFF. Written as DNA, the CDR3 is TGTGCCATCAGTGAGTCCGACGGCACCCCGCAGGGGTCGGGAGGGCCCAGTGACAATGAGCAGTTCTTC.

This chain uses TRBV7-3 with TRBJ1-2; weak D call: TRBD1 (6 bases). The CDR3 is 12 residues long. Germline V gene data show CDR1 as SGHTA and CDR2 as FQGTGA. Between the trimmed V and J ends, which lost 1 base and 13 bases, there was a span of 13 bases. CDR3 nucleotides: TGTGCCAGCAGCTTAAAAGGACAGCGCCCCACCTTC. Protein: CASSLKGQRPTF.

The chain couples TRBV11-2 to TRBJ2-7, with 16 nucleotides matching TRBD2. This CDR3 is built from 18 residues. V was clipped by 5 bases and J by 1 base; unmatched bases: 8. CDR1 is SGHAT, CDR2 FQNNGV, per germline. CDR3 bases: TGTGCCAGCAGCCCGGACAGGGGACTAGCGGGAGGGTCCTACGAGCAGTACTTC. Protein sequence: CASSPDRGLAGGSYEQYF.

The chain uses TRBV27 and TRBJ2-1; D is possibly TRBD1 (5 bases). In germline, CDR1 is MNHEY, CDR2 SMNVEV (reference sequence). Trimming left V 6 bases short and J 10 bases short, with 25 bases between. The CDR3 length is 16 residues. This CDR3 reads CASSQRAGPRKGEQFF. Here the CDR3 DNA reads TGTGCCAGCAGCCAGAGAGCAGGTCCTAGAAAGGGGGAGCAGTTCTTC.

J is TRBJ2-7 and V is TRBV6-5, with a tentative D call TRBD1 (5 bases). The V end lost 6 bases, the J end lost 2 bases, and 20 bases lay between the germline ends. The CDR3 length is 16 residues. Germline V gene lookup returns CDR1 MNHEY and CDR2 SVGAGI. The CDR3 DNA reads as TGTGCCAGCAGCTACGGCCCTGTGGGGCTAACCTACGAGCAGTACTTC. Protein sequence: CASSYGPVGLTYEQYF.